This T cell receptor beta chain was recovered during a study of cytomegalovirus exposure and HLA in healthy donors. In germline, CDR1 is MNHNS, CDR2 SASEGT. The CDR3 consists of 12 residues. V gave up 8 bases and J gave up 5 bases, with 12 bases separating them. General observations from the study: V- and J-gene trimming of TCR beta was linked (in a later analysis) to a missense DCLRE1C variant.

This clone was counted once. Its antigen is not identified. Vbeta (60) and Jbeta (13) primers were used in the PCR. Here immunoSEQ multiplex PCR was the method, and the copy in TCRdb shows in-frame clones only, minus some. The sample contains over 150,000 clones, 75% to 85% of which appear only once. The TCR originated in a woman aged 45-59 years in good health and CMV-seropositive. The source material was PBMCs. The chain employs TRBV6-1 and TRBJ1-1; D might be TRBD1 (5 bases). The CDR3 reads CASGRGETEAFF. CDR3 in DNA: TGTGCCAGCGGCCGGGGGGAGACTGAAGCTTTCTTT.